These 24 T cell receptor beta chains originate from one sample sequenced in a study of low-dose radiotherapy and immunotherapy resistance in tumors. Priming of first-strand cDNA relied on TRAV- and TRBV-specific primers (covering alpha and beta chains). The PCR that amplified TCRs ran for around 21 cycles, relying on a constant-region primer and a V-primer adapter. One entry per CDR3 protein results from TCRdb running MiXCR on the reads. The sample lists 55,000 to 65,000 distinct CDR3 sequences, about 26% occurring once. Time point denoted: before trial treatment. Here the sequenced sample was PBMCs, taken before treatment. Source of these receptors: a male donor with rectosigmoid adenocarcinoma.

This clonotype appeared many times. The V and J genes are TRBV7-6 and TRBJ2-5, with 8 positions matching TRBD1. The V and J ends lost 5 bases and 2 bases, in that order; junction bases with no gene match: 4. Germline loops: CDR1 SGHVS, CDR2 FNYEAQ. The CDR3 is 14 amino acids. The CDR3 reads CASSANRGQETQYF. CDR3 in DNA: TGTGCCAGCAGCGCAAACAGGGGGCAAGAGACCCAGTACTTC.

This clonotype was counted ten times or more. The chain employs TRBV6-2 or TRBV6-3 and TRBJ2-1; no definite D call. The CDR3 covers 16 residues. Germline CDR1 is MNHEY and CDR2 is SVGEGT. V lost 2 bases and J lost 3, with 14 bases in between. CDR3 nucleotide sequence: TGTGCCAGCAGTTACCCGGGCCCCACCAACTACAATGAGCAGTTCTTC. As protein: CASSYPGPTNYNEQFF.

Ten or more counts support this clonotype. The V call is TRBV28, the J call TRBJ1-2, with 8 nucleotides matching TRBD1. From germline, CDR1 is MDHEN and CDR2 SYDVKM. The trim removed 8 bases at V and 3 bases at J, leaving 5 bases unmatched. The length of the CDR3 is 13 residues. The CDR3 nucleotides are TGTGCCAGCTGGACAGGGTTCGACTATGGCTACACCTTC. Translating gives CASWTGFDYGYTF.

This clonotype was observed many times. The chain is built from TRBV5-1 and TRBJ2-2; D might be TRBD2 (6 bases). Germline CDR1 SGHRS, CDR2 YFSETQ. V lost 2 bases to trimming and J lost 7 bases, with 9 bases between them. The length of the CDR3 is 13 residues. In DNA form, the CDR3 reads TGCGCCAGCAGCTTTGCGGGACTCGGGGAGCTGTTTTTT. Translation gives CASSFAGLGELFF.

The sample holds many counts of this clonotype. The chain employs TRBV12-3 or TRBV12-4 and TRBJ2-5; D is unclear. Trimming stripped 1 base from V and 5 bases from J, with 5 bases between. The CDR3 covers 12 residues. The CDR3: CASSLDLETQYF. The CDR3 DNA reads as TGTGCCAGCAGTTTAGACTTGGAGACCCAGTACTTC.

This clonotype was counted ten times or more. The chain combines TRBV14 with TRBJ2-7, with TRBD1 identical over 8 bases. Germline values: CDR1 SGHDN, CDR2 FVKESK. The V and J ends lost 0 bases and 0 bases, in that order; junction bases with no gene match: 7. The CDR3 contains 17 residues. This CDR3 reads CASSQDYGDRSSYEQYF. As DNA, the CDR3 is TGTGCCAGCAGCCAAGATTATGGGGACAGGAGCTCCTACGAGCAGTACTTC.

The CDR3 nucleotides are TGTGCCAGCGGTAATTCGGGACATCCTTACGAGCAGTACTTC. Amino acids: CASGNSGHPYEQYF. The chain is built from TRBV6-5 and TRBJ2-7; D is perhaps TRBD1 (6 bases). This CDR3 has 14 amino acids. Germline V gives CDR1 MNHEY, CDR2 SVGAGI. Trimming removed 8 bases from V and 4 bases from J, with 18 bases in between.

This clonotype was seen ten or more times. This chain uses TRBV5-8 with TRBJ2-5, with D unresolved. Germline assignment: CDR1 SGHTS and CDR2 YDEGEE. The CDR3 is 10 residues long. V gave up 4 bases and J gave up 7 bases, with 5 bases separating them. CDR3 sequence (DNA): TGTGCCAGCAGCCGGCTGACCCAGTACTTC. Its protein product is CASSRLTQYF.

This chain uses TRBV28 with TRBJ1-5; TRBD1 matches at 10 bases. V trimming: 2 bases; J trimming: 7 bases; junction bases outside the gene matches: 5. Germline V gives CDR1 MDHEN, CDR2 SYDVKM. The CDR3 totals 15 residues. Written as DNA, the CDR3 is TGTGCCAGCAGTTTACCGGGACAGGGGTACCAGCCCCAGCATTTT. Its translation: CASSLPGQGYQPQHF.

This chain joins TRBV12-3 or TRBV12-4 and TRBJ2-2; the match to TRBD2 covers 15 bases. The V and J ends lost 5 bases and 6 bases, in that order; junction bases with no gene match: 4. The CDR3 covers 16 residues. The CDR3 bases are TGTGCCAGCAGTCCTGGACTAGCGGGGGGGCCCGGGGAGCTGTTTTTT. As protein: CASSPGLAGGPGELFF.

The rearrangement uses TRBV6-2 or TRBV6-3 and TRBJ2-2, with D perhaps matching TRBD1 or TRBD2 (5 bases each). CDR1 is MNHEY, CDR2 SVGEGT, per germline. The V and J ends lost 0 bases and 4 bases respectively, with 12 bases between them. This CDR3 has 16 residues. CDR3 residues: CASSYSDGTITGELFF. Written as DNA, the CDR3 is TGTGCCAGCAGTTACTCCGACGGGACCATCACCGGGGAGCTGTTTTTT.

This clonotype was counted ten times or more. The rearrangement uses TRBV6-2 or TRBV6-3 and TRBJ2-7, with a tentative D call TRBD2 (6 bases). The CDR3 loop spans 16 amino acids. V was pared by 6 bases and J by 5 bases, with 23 bases between. Germline CDR1 MNHEY, CDR2 SVGEGT. This CDR3 reads CASSPDSAGYPNEQYF. CDR3 in DNA: TGTGCCAGCAGCCCTGACTCCGCGGGGTATCCGAACGAGCAGTACTTC.

This clonotype was detected ten times or more. The chain has TRBV28 and TRBJ2-7; no reliable D call. V lost 3 bases and J 4 bases, leaving 7 bases between the germline ends. The germline gives CDR1 MDHEN, CDR2 SYDVKM. The CDR3 loop spans 12 amino acids. The CDR3 is CASSFRSYEQYF. The CDR3 DNA reads as TGTGCCAGCAGTTTCCGGTCTTACGAGCAGTACTTC.

This clonotype was recorded at least ten times. A far larger clone is one nucleotide away, so this likely arose from a read error. The chain uses TRBV28 and TRBJ2-1; 11 bases fit TRBD2. V shed 7 bases and J 13 bases; nucleotides not matched to a gene: 18. CDR1 and CDR2 from the germline V gene are MDHEN and SYDVKM. The CDR3 consists of 16 residues. The chain's CDR3 is CASTTTLSGRVETQFF. The CDR3 DNA sequence: TGTGCCAGCACCACCACTCTTAGCGGGAGGGTAGAGACCCAGTTCTTC. Complete variable domain (other parts from reference TRBV28 and TRBJ2-1): DVKVTQSSRYLVKRTGEKVFLECVQDMDHENMFWYRQDPGLGLRLIYFSYDVKMKEKGDIPEGYSVSREKKERFSLILESASTNQTSMYLCASTTTLSGRVETQFFGPGTRLTVL.

This clonotype has a count of ten or more. The J gene is TRBJ1-1, the V gene TRBV28; D perhaps matches TRBD1 (6 bases). The CDR3 loop spans 14 amino acids. V was pared by 6 bases and J by 6 bases, with 17 bases between. Germline V CDR1 and CDR2: MDHEN, SYDVKM. Written as DNA, the CDR3 is TGTGCCAGCAGGTTGATCCAGGGGATCGCTGAAGCTTTCTTT. Translation: CASRLIQGIAEAFF. The full variable domain, its missing parts supplied by reference TRBV28 and TRBJ1-1, is DVKVTQSSRYLVKRTGEKVFLECVQDMDHENMFWYRQDPGLGLRLIYFSYDVKMKEKGDIPEGYSVSREKKERFSLILESASTNQTSMYLCASRLIQGIAEAFFGQGTRLTVV.

This clonotype is medium-sized. This chain links TRBV11-2 with TRBJ2-3; 8 nucleotides agree with TRBD1. The germline V gene has CDR1 SGHAT and CDR2 FQNNGV. With V trimmed by 4 bases and J by 4 bases, 7 bases remained unmatched. The CDR3 extends over 15 amino acids. This chain's CDR3 is CASSSFRGPADTQYF. In nucleotides, the CDR3 is TGTGCCAGCAGCTCATTCAGGGGGCCGGCAGATACGCAGTATTTT.

This clonotype was seen repeatedly, ten times or more. V usage is TRBV28 and J usage is TRBJ2-7; no clear D. Trimming took 8 bases from V and 12 from J, leaving 14 bases between them. CDR1 and CDR2 (germline): MDHEN, SYDVKM. CDR3 size: 10 residues. CDR3 in DNA: TGTGCCAGCTACCAAAAGGGTGTGTACTTC. It translates to CASYQKGVYF.

This clonotype is medium-sized (0.01 to 0.1%) within its sample. The CDR3 loop reads CASSETSGGTDTQYF. For the CDR3, the DNA is TGTGCCAGCAGTGAGACTAGCGGGGGAACAGATACGCAGTATTTT. This rearrangement joins TRBV6-4 to TRBJ2-3, with 12 bases matching TRBD2. CDR3 length: 15 amino acids. Per germline, CDR1 MRHNA and CDR2 SNTAGT. V dropped 3 bases and J dropped 3; count of bases not matched to a gene: 1.

This clonotype was seen at least ten times. The CDR3 region has the DNA TGTGCCAGCAGTGAGACAGGGGGCTCTGGGGCCAACGTCCTGACTTTC. Translation gives CASSETGGSGANVLTF. This chain links TRBV2 with TRBJ2-6; TRBD1 matches at 9 bases. The CDR3 loop spans 16 amino acids. In germline, CDR1 is SNHLY, CDR2 FYNNEI. After removal of 3 bases from V and 0 bases from J, the junction contained 0 bases not matched to a gene.

This chain connects TRBV6-5 to TRBJ2-1; D not certain. The V end was cut by 6 bases, the J end by 7 bases, with 10 bases between. CDR1 is MNHEY and CDR2 is SVGAGI in the germline V gene. The CDR3 spans 12 residues. CDR3 coding DNA: TGTGCCAGCAGCACCGTGGGTAATGAGCAGTTCTTC. The encoded protein is CASSTVGNEQFF.

This clonotype occurred many times. The rearrangement joins TRBV5-6 to TRBJ1-1; 10 nucleotides match TRBD1. The V segment lost 4 bases and the J segment 0 bases; nucleotides outside the gene matches: 6. CDR3 length: 16 amino acids. Germline V gene data show CDR1 as SGHDT and CDR2 as YYEEEE. CDR3 amino acids: CASSTRTGGMNTEAFF. CDR3 coding DNA: TGTGCCAGCAGCACCCGGACAGGGGGTATGAACACTGAAGCTTTCTTT.

On this clonotype: Given a far larger clone just one base away, this is likely a sequencing read error. The chain recombines TRBV28 with TRBJ2-5, with no clear D. The germline V gene has CDR1 MDHEN and CDR2 SYDVKM. V lost 5 bases and J 3 bases, leaving 7 bases between the germline ends. CDR3 length: 12 amino acids. CDR3 sequence (DNA): TGTGCCAGCAGTGGGGATGAAGAGACCCAGTACTTC. Encoded protein: CASSGDEETQYF.

This clonotype was recorded many times. The CDR3: CSASTSGMGGETQYF. In DNA, the CDR3 is TGCAGTGCATCGACTAGCGGGATGGGAGGGGAGACCCAGTACTTC. The chain combines TRBV20-1 with TRBJ2-5; TRBD2 agrees at 11 bases. Germline trimming cut 6 bases from V and 5 bases from J; bases unmatched to any gene: 11. There are 15 residues in the CDR3. In germline, CDR1 is DFQATT, CDR2 SNEGSKA (reference sequence).

This clonotype has ten or more counts. The chain couples TRBV4-1 to TRBJ2-7, with D possibly TRBD2 on 7 matching bases. The CDR3 consists of 15 residues. Per the germline V gene, CDR1 is MGHRA and CDR2 is YSYEKL. V was cut by 1 base and J by 4 bases, with 14 bases left in between. CDR3 nucleotide sequence: TGCGCCAGCAGCCAAGGTCCACAGGGAGGGTACGAGCAGTACTTC. As protein: CASSQGPQGGYEQYF.